In this sample, the clone carrying this TCR beta chain turned up a few times. This record belongs to a study of OX40 agonist ivuxolimab in advanced cancers. Study details: Under the entry rules, prior anti-PD-1, anti-PD-L1 or anti-CTLA-4 therapy was allowed, and more than 35% had some.

If patients had autoimmune disease history or systemic immunosuppression, they were excluded. Researchers took blood at baseline, on cycle 4 day 1, and on cycle 7 day 1. The data were produced by immunoSEQ multiplex PCR, yet TCRdb's version contains in-frame clones alone and is incomplete. This sample has about 30,000 clones, with 84% found just once. The sequences come from CD4+ or CD8+ T cells sorted from blood, collected in a trial of the OX40 agonist ivuxolimab. The clonotype comes from an adult with an advanced solid tumor such as melanoma, head and neck, liver or kidney cancer.

CDR3 DNA: TGTGCCAGCTCACCGGGACTAGCGGGAGGCCGAGAGGGAGATACGCAGTATTTT. Protein: CASSPGLAGGREGDTQYF. The J gene is TRBJ2-3, the V gene TRBV18, with 15 positions matching TRBD2. J was trimmed by 5 bases and V by 3 bases; bases with no gene match: 9. Germline loops: CDR1 KGHSH, CDR2 LQKENI. The CDR3 consists of 18 residues.